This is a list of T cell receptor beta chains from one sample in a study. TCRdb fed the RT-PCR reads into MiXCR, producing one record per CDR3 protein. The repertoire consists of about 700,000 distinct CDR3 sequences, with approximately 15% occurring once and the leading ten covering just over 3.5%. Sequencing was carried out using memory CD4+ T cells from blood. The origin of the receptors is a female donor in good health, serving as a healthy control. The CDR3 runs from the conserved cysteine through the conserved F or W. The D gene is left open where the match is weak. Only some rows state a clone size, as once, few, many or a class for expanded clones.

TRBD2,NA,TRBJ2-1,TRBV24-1,CATSDPRLATLNEQFF,TGTGCCACCAGTGATCCCCGACTAGCGACTTTGAATGAGCAGTTCTTC
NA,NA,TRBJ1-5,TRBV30,CAWSVVGGLVSNQPQHF,TGTGCCTGGAGTGTAGTCGGGGGTTTGGTTTCCAATCAGCCCCAGCATTTT
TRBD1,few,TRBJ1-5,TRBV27,CASSLKQGVNQPQHF,TGTGCCAGCAGTTTAAAACAGGGGGTCAATCAGCCCCAGCATTTT
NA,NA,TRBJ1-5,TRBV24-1,CATSDPGLPQHF,TGTGCCACCAGTGATCCAGGGTTGCCCCAGCATTTT
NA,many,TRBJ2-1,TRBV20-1,CSARGRQDEQFF,TGCAGTGCTAGAGGGAGGCAGGATGAGCAGTTCTTC
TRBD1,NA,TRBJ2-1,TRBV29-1,CSVEDKDRYNEQFF,TGCAGCGTTGAAGATAAGGACAGGTACAATGAGCAGTTCTTC
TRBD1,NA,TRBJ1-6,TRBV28,CASSLASLPGQGNSPLHF,TGTGCCAGCAGTCTCGCCTCTCTACCGGGACAGGGTAATTCACCCCTCCACTTT
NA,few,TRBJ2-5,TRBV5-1,CASSFLGGAQETQYF,TGCGCCAGCAGCTTTCTAGGGGGAGCACAAGAGACCCAGTACTTC
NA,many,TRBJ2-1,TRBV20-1,CSARLSGIGWNEQFF,TGCAGTGCTAGATTAAGCGGTATTGGTTGGAACGAGCAGTTCTTC
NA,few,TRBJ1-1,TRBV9,CASSVAVGGTEAFF,TGTGCCAGCAGCGTAGCCGTCGGGGGCACTGAAGCTTTCTTT
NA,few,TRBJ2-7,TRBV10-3,CAISIDSQTPNF,TGTGCCATCAGCATAGACAGTCAAACCCCCAACTTC
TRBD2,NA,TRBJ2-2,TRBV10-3,CASRGEREFSELFF,TGTGCCTCCAGGGGCGAGCGGGAGTTTTCGGAGCTGTTTTTT
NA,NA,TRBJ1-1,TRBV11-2,CASSKGRGGFAEAFF,TGTGCCAGCAGCAAAGGACGGGGGGGGTTCGCTGAAGCTTTCTTT
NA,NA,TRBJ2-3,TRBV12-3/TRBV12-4,CASSLRLGAGTDTQYF,TGTGCCAGCAGTCTGAGACTAGGGGCCGGCACAGATACGCAGTATTTT
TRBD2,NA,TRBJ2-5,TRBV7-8,CASSSSGTSGRETQYF,TGTGCCAGCAGCTCTTCGGGGACTAGCGGGAGAGAGACCCAGTACTTC
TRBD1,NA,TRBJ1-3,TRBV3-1,CASSQLTGGYGNTIYF,TGTGCCAGCAGCCAACTAACAGGGGGCTATGGAAACACCATATATTTT
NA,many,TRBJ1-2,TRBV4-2,CASSQDNIYGYTF,TGTGCCAGCAGCCAAGATAACATCTATGGCTACACCTTC
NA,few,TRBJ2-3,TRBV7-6,CASSLTQGTDTQYF,TGTGCCAGCAGCTTAACTCAGGGCACAGATACGCAGTATTTT
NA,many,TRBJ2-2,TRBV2,CASGVRRDTGELFF,TGTGCCAGCGGGGTCAGGCGGGACACCGGGGAGCTGTTTTTT
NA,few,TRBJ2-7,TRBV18,CASTRGEGYGEQYF,TGTGCCAGCACTAGGGGTGAAGGCTACGGGGAGCAGTACTTC
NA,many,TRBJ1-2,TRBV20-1,CSAARDFSNYGYTF,TGCAGTGCTGCCCGGGACTTCTCTAACTATGGCTACACCTTC
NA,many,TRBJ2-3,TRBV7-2,CASSFGADTQYF,TGTGCCAGCAGCTTCGGGGCAGATACGCAGTATTTT
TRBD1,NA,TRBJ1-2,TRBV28,CASSGQGRGYGYTF,TGTGCCAGCAGCGGACAGGGAAGGGGCTATGGCTACACCTTC
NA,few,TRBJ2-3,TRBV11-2,CASSPIVGAGYTDTQYF,TGTGCCAGCAGCCCTATAGTCGGTGCAGGGTACACAGATACGCAGTATTTT
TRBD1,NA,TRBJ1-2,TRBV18,CASSPETGTGYTF,TGTGCCAGCTCGCCGGAGACAGGGACAGGCTACACCTTC
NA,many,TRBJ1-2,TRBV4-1,CASSQEQGVNYGYTF,TGCGCCAGCAGCCAAGAGCAGGGAGTAAACTATGGCTACACCTTC
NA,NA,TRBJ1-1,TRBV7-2,CASEGVNTEAFF,TGTGCCAGCGAGGGGGTGAACACTGAAGCTTTCTTT
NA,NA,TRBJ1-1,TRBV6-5,CASKVGPEAFF,TGTGCCAGCAAGGTGGGACCTGAAGCTTTCTTT
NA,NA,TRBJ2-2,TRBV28,CASSPFWTGELFF,TGTGCCAGCAGCCCATTCTGGACCGGGGAGCTGTTTTTT
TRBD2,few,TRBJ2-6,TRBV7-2,CASSLLAGGSGANVLTF,TGTGCCAGCAGCTTATTAGCGGGAGGCTCTGGGGCCAACGTCCTGACTTTC
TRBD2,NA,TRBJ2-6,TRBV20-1,CSGRRGDLGANVLTF,TGCAGTGGAAGGCGGGGGGATCTCGGGGCCAACGTCCTGACTTTC
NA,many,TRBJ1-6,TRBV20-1,CSASTGPLNSPLHF,TGCAGTGCTAGTACAGGGCCCCTTAATTCACCCCTCCACTTT
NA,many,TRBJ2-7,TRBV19,CASSTIAGVGEQYF,TGTGCCAGTAGTACCATAGCAGGAGTTGGTGAGCAGTACTTC
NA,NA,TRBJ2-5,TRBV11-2,CASSLGGSGGGQETQYF,TGTGCCAGCAGTTTAGGGGGTAGCGGAGGAGGTCAAGAGACCCAGTACTTC
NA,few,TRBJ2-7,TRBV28,CASSLVSRSAPGEQYF,TGTGCCAGCAGTTTAGTATCACGGAGCGCCCCAGGGGAGCAGTACTTC
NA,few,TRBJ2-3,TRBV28,CATSHQDPFVLADTQYF,TGTGCCACCTCCCATCAGGACCCTTTTGTCCTGGCAGATACGCAGTATTTT
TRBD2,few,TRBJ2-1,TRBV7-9,CASNPSAGANEQFF,TGTGCCAGCAACCCGTCGGCGGGAGCTAATGAGCAGTTCTTC
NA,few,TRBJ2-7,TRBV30,CAWSVWGSSSYEQYF,TGTGCCTGGAGTGTCTGGGGTTCAAGCTCCTACGAGCAGTACTTC
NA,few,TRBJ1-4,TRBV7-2,CASSLQGDNEKLFF,TGTGCCAGCAGCTTACAGGGTGATAATGAAAAACTGTTTTTT
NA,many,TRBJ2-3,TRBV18,CASSPGGPSTDTQYF,TGTGCCAGCTCACCTGGCGGACCCAGCACAGATACGCAGTATTTT
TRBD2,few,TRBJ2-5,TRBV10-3,CAIKREGETQYF,TGTGCCATAAAGAGGGAGGGAGAGACCCAGTACTTC
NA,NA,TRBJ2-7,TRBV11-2,CASSHLLTGEAEQYF,TGTGCCAGCAGCCACCTTTTAACGGGAGAAGCCGAGCAGTACTTC
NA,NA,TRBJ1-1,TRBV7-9,CASSWEPNTEAFF,TGTGCCAGCAGCTGGGAGCCGAACACTGAAGCTTTCTTT
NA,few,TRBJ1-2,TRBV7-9,CASSLTENYGYTF,TGTGCCAGCAGTTTAACCGAGAACTATGGCTACACCTTC
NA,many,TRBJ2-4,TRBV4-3,CASSQGYRENIQYF,TGCGCCAGCAGCCAAGGCTACAGGGAAAACATTCAGTACTTC
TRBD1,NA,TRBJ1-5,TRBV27,CASSSLGDRGQPQHF,TGTGCCAGCAGTTCCCTCGGGGACAGGGGGCAGCCCCAGCATTTT
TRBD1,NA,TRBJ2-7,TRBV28,CASSLTGTAKTGEQYF,TGTGCCAGCAGTTTAACTGGGACAGCCAAAACGGGGGAGCAGTACTTC
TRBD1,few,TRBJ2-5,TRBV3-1,CASSLPTGAPETQYF,TGTGCCAGCAGCCTCCCGACAGGGGCGCCAGAGACCCAGTACTTC
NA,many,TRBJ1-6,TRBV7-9,CASSLEAHNSPLHF,TGTGCCAGCAGCTTAGAAGCCCATAATTCACCCCTCCACTTT
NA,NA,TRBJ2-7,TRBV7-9,CASSFGFEQYF,TGTGCCAGCAGCTTCGGTTTCGAGCAGTACTTC
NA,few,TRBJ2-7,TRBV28,CATITGPYEQYF,TGTGCCACCATTACAGGTCCCTACGAGCAGTACTTC
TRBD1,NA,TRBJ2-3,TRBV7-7,CASSMLATEQGAHRDTQYF,TGTGCCAGCAGCATGCTCGCGACTGAACAGGGGGCGCATAGAGATACGCAGTATTTT
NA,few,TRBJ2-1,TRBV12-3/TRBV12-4,CASSLFAGSLYHNEQFF,TGTGCCAGCAGTCTATTCGCCGGGTCCCTTTACCACAATGAGCAGTTCTTC
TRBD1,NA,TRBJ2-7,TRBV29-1,CSVVHDRGSYEQYF,TGCAGCGTTGTTCATGACAGGGGCTCCTACGAGCAGTACTTC